Shown below are 26 T cell receptor beta chains from a single sample sequenced in a study of early T cells in non-severe SARS-CoV-2 infection. A single record per CDR3 protein comes from TCRdb applying MiXCR to the 5' RACE reads. The profile shows under 70,000 distinct CDR3 sequences, around 10% of them singletons. Source material: whole blood. The receptors come from an adult who was a healthcare worker with PCR-confirmed SARS-CoV-2 infection or an uninfected control (not recorded which).

This clonotype was picked up many times. This chain joins TRBV7-9 and TRBJ1-6; D remains unclear. V dropped 3 bases and J dropped 7 bases, with 10 bases sitting between them. This CDR3 has 14 amino acids. Germline V gene lookup returns CDR1 SEHNR and CDR2 FQNEAQ (reference sequence). CDR3 nucleotides: TGTGCCAGCAGCTTGGGCCCGCAAAATTCACCCCTCCACTTT. Its protein is CASSLGPQNSPLHF.

This clonotype was seen repeatedly, ten times or more. The J gene is TRBJ1-3, the V gene TRBV12-3 or TRBV12-4; D is undetermined. The germline V and J ends were trimmed by 3 bases and 0 bases, with 9 bases remaining between them. The CDR3 is 15 amino acids. CDR3: CASSFAAGSGNTIYF. The DNA for the CDR3 is TGTGCCAGCAGTTTCGCGGCTGGCTCTGGAAACACCATATATTTT.

Only a few counts were recorded for this clonotype. The chain is built from TRBV18 and TRBJ2-1; 14 bases line up with TRBD2. CDR1 is KGHSH, CDR2 LQKENI, per germline. The CDR3 spans 16 residues. Trimming cost V 1 base and J 8 bases; bases outside gene matches: 4. This CDR3 reads CASSPRLAGGYDEQFF. CDR3 DNA: TGTGCCAGCTCACCACGACTAGCGGGAGGGTATGATGAGCAGTTCTTC.

This clonotype was counted at least ten times. This chain links TRBV5-1 with TRBJ1-1; 8 nucleotides agree with TRBD1. V trimming: 3 bases; J trimming: 1 base; junction bases outside the gene matches: 5. Germline V gene sequence: CDR1 SGHRS, CDR2 YFSETQ. The CDR3 loop spans 15 amino acids. The CDR3 reads CASSSDRGWNTEAFF. Here the CDR3 DNA reads TGCGCCAGCAGCTCCGACAGGGGATGGAACACTGAAGCTTTCTTT.

This clonotype was seen more than once but under ten times. At one boundary the junction diverges from the germline segment, which might be a read error. The genes are TRBV3-1 and TRBJ2-1; no clear D. The CDR3 covers 13 residues. From germline, CDR1 is LGHDT and CDR2 YNNKEL (reference sequence). The CDR3 reads CASSRTGRSEQFF. The CDR3 DNA reads as TGTGCTAGCAGCCGGACCGGACGCTCTGAGCAGTTCTTC.

This clonotype was detected only a few times. A junction end diverges from the germline sequence, so it may reflect a read error. The genes are TRBV3-1 and TRBJ2-1; TRBD2 aligns across 14 bases. In germline, CDR1 is LGHDT, CDR2 YNNKEL (reference sequence). This CDR3 contains 13 residues. CDR3 region: CASSHSGLAGGYF. In DNA form, the CDR3 reads TGTGCCAGCAGCCACAGCGGACTAGCGGGAGGATACTTC.

Concerning this clonotype: Since a much larger clone is just one base distant, this may be a read error. The genes are TRBV4-1 and TRBJ1-1; no reliable D call. Per the germline V gene, CDR1 is MGHRA and CDR2 is YSYEKL. This CDR3 has 13 amino acids. The CDR3 sequence is CACSQVTALEAFF. The CDR3 DNA reads as TGCGCCTGCAGCCAAGTAACAGCGCTGGAAGCTTTCTTT.

This clonotype was counted ten times or more. The chain uses TRBV19 and TRBJ2-2; no clear D gene. The germline V gene has CDR1 LNHDA and CDR2 SQIVND (reference sequence). The CDR3 sequence is 14 residues long. Trimming shortened V by 6 bases and J by 7 bases, and 15 bases separated the two germline ends. The CDR3 DNA sequence: TGTGCCAGTAGGGTTGGTCCCAGAAGCGGGGAGCTGTTTTTT. Translation: CASRVGPRSGELFF. The full variable domain, with the rest looked up from reference TRBV19 and TRBJ2-2, is DGGITQSPKYLFRKEGQNVTLSCEQNLNHDAMYWYRQDPGQGLRLIYYSQIVNDFQKGDIAEGYSVSREKKESFPLTVTSAQKNPTAFYLCASRVGPRSGELFFGEGSRLTVL.

This clonotype has a count of ten or more. The chain employs TRBV11-2 and TRBJ1-4; no clear D gene. Germline-derived CDR1 and CDR2 are SGHAT and FQNNGV. Trimming took off 6 bases at V and 4 bases at J, with 15 bases between the two ends. This CDR3 spans 15 amino acids. CDR3 sequence: CASSPARRSNEKLFF. CDR3 DNA sequence: TGTGCCAGCAGTCCCGCCAGGAGGAGTAATGAAAAACTGTTTTTT.

There are many counts of this clonotype. V gene TRBV25-1 combines with J gene TRBJ1-5; D uncertain. V gave up 2 bases and J gave up 7 bases, with 12 bases separating them. The CDR3 totals 14 residues. Germline V lookup: CDR1 MGHDK, CDR2 SYGVNS. The CDR3 region is CASSELGNGQPQHF. The CDR3 nucleotides are TGTGCCAGCAGTGAACTGGGGAACGGGCAGCCCCAGCATTTT. The variable domain in full, with the rest retrieved from reference TRBV25-1 and TRBJ1-5, is EADIYQTPRYLVIGTGKKITLECSQTMGHDKMYWYQQDPGMELHLIHYSYGVNSTEKGDLSSESTVSRIRTEHFPLTLESARPSHTSQYLCASSELGNGQPQHFGDGTRLSIL.

The chain couples TRBV10-3 to TRBJ2-7; D possibly corresponds to TRBD2 (5 bases). The V gene lost 7 bases and the J gene lost 6 bases, with 10 bases spanning the gap. Germline CDR1 reads ENHRY; CDR2 reads SYGVKD. The CDR3 has 11 residues. The CDR3 region is CAIKDSREQYF. The CDR3 DNA follows: TGTGCCATCAAGGACTCCCGCGAGCAGTACTTC.

This clonotype was seen ten or more times. This chain joins TRBV19 and TRBJ2-7; 7 bases match TRBD1. The trim removed 3 bases at V and 3 bases at J, leaving 8 bases unmatched. CDR3 length: 15 amino acids. Germline V gives CDR1 LNHDA, CDR2 SQIVND (reference sequence). In nucleotides, the CDR3 is TGTGCCAGTAGTATGGTTTTCGGACAGGACTACGAGCAGTACTTC. It yields the protein CASSMVFGQDYEQYF.

This clonotype has a handful of counts. V and J are TRBV20-1 and TRBJ2-1, with a weak D call TRBD2 (6 bases). Trimming removed 6 bases from V and 9 bases from J, with 12 bases in between. The CDR3 is made up of 11 amino acids. The V gene's germline CDR1 is DFQATT and CDR2 SNEGSKA (reference sequence). CDR3 sequence: CSAEGEVEQFF. The CDR3 DNA reads as TGCAGTGCAGAAGGGGAGGTTGAGCAGTTCTTC.

This clonotype was counted ten times or more. The chain recombines TRBV9 with TRBJ2-2; possibly TRBD2 for D (5 bases). Trimming pared 4 bases from V and 6 bases from J, leaving 16 bases between. Per germline, CDR1 SGDLS and CDR2 YYNGEE. CDR3 length: 15 residues. Written as DNA, the CDR3 is TGTGCCAGCAGCCCTTCTCCTGCGGAGGCCGGGGAGCTGTTTTTT. Translating gives CASSPSPAEAGELFF.

In this sample, this clonotype turned up many times. V gene TRBV18 combines with J gene TRBJ2-2; D remains ambiguous. Trimming shortened V by 10 bases and J by 0 bases, and 12 bases separated the two germline ends. Germline CDR1 and CDR2: KGHSH and LQKENI. The CDR3 extends over 14 amino acids. DNA of the CDR3: TGTGCCACGTGGATCAATTCGAACACCGGGGAGCTGTTTTTT. It encodes CATWINSNTGELFF.

This clonotype was detected ten times or more. The V call is TRBV7-9, the J call TRBJ2-1, with 8 bases lining up with TRBD1. The CDR3 is made up of 14 amino acids. V lost 8 bases and J lost 5; bases outside the gene matches: 8. CDR1 SEHNR and CDR2 FQNEAQ come from the germline V gene (reference sequence). The CDR3 loop is CASLRTGSNNEQFF. Here the CDR3 DNA reads TGTGCCAGCCTCCGGACAGGGAGCAACAATGAGCAGTTCTTC.

The table lists this clonotype with many counts. CDR3 nucleotide sequence: TGTGCCAGCAGCTTAAAACCGGGGGGACAGGGGAGAATCTCTCTCTCTGGAAACACCATATATTTT. Translation: CASSLKPGGQGRISLSGNTIYF. The V gene is TRBV11-2, the J gene TRBJ1-3; 10 bases fit TRBD1. Germline V gene data show CDR1 as SGHAT and CDR2 as FQNNGV. J was trimmed by 0 bases and V by 2 bases; bases with no gene match: 19. The CDR3 sequence is 22 residues long.

This clonotype has at least ten counts. The DNA of the CDR3 is TGTGCCAGCCACCGGGGGAACACCGGGGAGCTGTTTTTT. This encodes CASHRGNTGELFF. V gene TRBV12-3 or TRBV12-4 combines with J gene TRBJ2-2; tentatively, D is TRBD2 (5 bases). Trimming took 8 bases from V and 1 from J, leaving 8 bases between them. This CDR3 is 13 amino acids long.

The chain employs TRBV4-1 and TRBJ2-5; 11 bases fit TRBD1. After removal of 4 bases from V and 5 bases from J, the junction contained 9 bases not matched to a gene. CDR1 and CDR2 (germline): MGHRA, YSYEKL. The CDR3 extends over 16 amino acids. This chain's CDR3 is CASSRGQGAYEETQYF. DNA of the CDR3: TGCGCCAGCAGCCGTGGACAGGGGGCGTATGAGGAGACCCAGTACTTC.

The gene calls are TRBV29-1 and TRBJ2-1, with D maybe TRBD1 (5 bases). Trimming cost V 1 base and J 2 bases, with 9 bases left between them. The CDR3 has 14 amino acids. Per the germline V gene, CDR1 is SQVTM and CDR2 is ANQGSEA. In DNA form, the CDR3 reads TGCAGCGTTGAAGGTCTACAGGCCTACAATGAGCAGTTCTTC. This translates into CSVEGLQAYNEQFF.

The chain couples TRBV6-5 to TRBJ2-7; tentatively, D is TRBD2 (6 bases). V gave up 0 bases and J gave up 2 bases, with 11 bases separating them. The CDR3 is made up of 15 amino acids. Germline lookup yields CDR1 MNHEY and CDR2 SVGAGI. The CDR3 DNA is TGTGCCAGCAGTTACTCGCGGGACGGGGCCTACGAGCAGTACTTC. Its protein product is CASSYSRDGAYEQYF.

There are many counts of this clonotype. This chain links TRBV7-9 with TRBJ1-4; 7 bases map to TRBD1. V dropped 5 bases and J dropped 4; count of bases not matched to a gene: 13. The CDR3 is 17 residues long. Germline lookup yields CDR1 SEHNR and CDR2 FQNEAQ (reference sequence). The CDR3 nucleotides read TGTGCCAGCAGCCAGGGGACAGCTGGGGCTGGTAATGAAAAACTGTTTTTT. Amino acids: CASSQGTAGAGNEKLFF. Together with reference TRBV7-9 and TRBJ1-4, the CDR3 gives the full variable domain: DTGVSQNPRHKITKRGQNVTFRCDPISEHNRLYWYRQTLGQGPEFLTYFQNEAQLEKSRLLSDRFSAERPKGSFSTLEIQRTEQGDSAMYLCASSQGTAGAGNEKLFFGSGTQLSVL.

This sequence joins TRBV12-3 or TRBV12-4 and TRBJ2-6, with D tentatively TRBD2 (5 bases). V was cut by 3 bases and J by 0 bases, with 6 bases left in between. This CDR3 comprises 15 residues. CDR3 protein: CASSFGVSGANVLTF. CDR3 sequence (DNA): TGTGCCAGCAGTTTCGGGGTCTCTGGGGCCAACGTCCTGACTTTC.

There are many counts of this clonotype. In DNA form, the CDR3 reads TGTGCCAGCAGTGAAACGGCAGCACCTTCCTACGAGCAGTACTTC. As protein: CASSETAAPSYEQYF. This chain connects TRBV6-1 to TRBJ2-7; the D is unclear. Per the germline V gene, CDR1 is MNHNS and CDR2 is SASEGT. The CDR3 extends over 15 amino acids. V lost 2 bases and J 1 base, leaving 12 bases between the germline ends.

This clonotype was counted between two and nine times. The chain uses TRBV7-6 and TRBJ2-5, with 9 bases that match TRBD2. The germline CDR1 and CDR2 sequences are SGHVS and FNYEAQ. The V and J ends lost 4 bases and 1 base, in that order; junction bases with no gene match: 4. CDR3 length equals 15 residues. The CDR3 sequence is CASSSTSGVQETQYF. The CDR3 bases are TGTGCCAGCAGCTCGACTAGCGGAGTCCAAGAGACCCAGTACTTC.

There are many counts of this clonotype. V gene TRBV6-2 or TRBV6-3 combines with J gene TRBJ2-7, with TRBD1 matching over 8 bases. Germline V CDR1 and CDR2: MNHEY, SVGEGT. The J segment lost 0 bases and the V segment lost 6 bases, leaving 10 bases of the junction unmatched. The CDR3 sequence is 16 residues long. DNA of the CDR3: TGTGCCAGCAGCCCCGACAGGGGCGCCTTCTCCTACGAGCAGTACTTC. Encoded protein: CASSPDRGAFSYEQYF.